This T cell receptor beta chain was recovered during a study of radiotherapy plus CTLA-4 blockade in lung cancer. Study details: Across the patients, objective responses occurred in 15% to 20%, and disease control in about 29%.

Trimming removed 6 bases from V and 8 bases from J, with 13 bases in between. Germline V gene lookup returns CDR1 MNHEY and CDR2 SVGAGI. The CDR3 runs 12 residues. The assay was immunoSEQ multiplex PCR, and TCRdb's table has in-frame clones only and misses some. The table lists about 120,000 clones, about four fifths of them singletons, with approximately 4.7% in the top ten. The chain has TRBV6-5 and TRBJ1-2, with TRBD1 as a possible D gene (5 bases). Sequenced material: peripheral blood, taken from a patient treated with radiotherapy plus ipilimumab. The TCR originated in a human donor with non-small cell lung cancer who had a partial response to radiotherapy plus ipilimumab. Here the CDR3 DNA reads TGTGCCAGCAGCAGAACAGGAGCCGGCTACACCTTC. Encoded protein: CASSRTGAGYTF.